This TCR beta chain was sequenced for a study of PD-1 blockade in classical Hodgkin lymphoma. Study-level findings and limits: Complete responders showed a baseline diversity that resembled the diversity of newly diagnosed patients. CD4+ but not CD8+ TCR diversity rose significantly by C4D1.

The V gene's germline CDR1 is MGHRA and CDR2 YSYEKL. The J segment lost 7 bases and the V segment lost 4 bases, leaving 10 bases of the junction unmatched. The CDR3 runs to 16 residues. This clone is a singleton in its sample. Its target is unknown. Clones were sequenced by immunoSEQ multiplex PCR, and TCRdb holds only the in-frame ones, with some missing. The data show roughly 15,000 clones, more than 55% seen once. Every patient relapsed after autologous stem cell transplantation, and brentuximab vedotin exposure varied. This chain joins TRBV4-1 and TRBJ2-4, with 10 bases identical to TRBD2. This sequence was found in a human donor with classical Hodgkin lymphoma. The input for sequencing was peripheral blood mononuclear cells (PBMCs), taken before the second cycle of nivolumab. The CDR3, as DNA: TGCGCCAGCAGCCCCTTGAGAGCGGGAGGGCGTAACATTCAGTACTTC. Protein sequence: CASSPLRAGGRNIQYF.